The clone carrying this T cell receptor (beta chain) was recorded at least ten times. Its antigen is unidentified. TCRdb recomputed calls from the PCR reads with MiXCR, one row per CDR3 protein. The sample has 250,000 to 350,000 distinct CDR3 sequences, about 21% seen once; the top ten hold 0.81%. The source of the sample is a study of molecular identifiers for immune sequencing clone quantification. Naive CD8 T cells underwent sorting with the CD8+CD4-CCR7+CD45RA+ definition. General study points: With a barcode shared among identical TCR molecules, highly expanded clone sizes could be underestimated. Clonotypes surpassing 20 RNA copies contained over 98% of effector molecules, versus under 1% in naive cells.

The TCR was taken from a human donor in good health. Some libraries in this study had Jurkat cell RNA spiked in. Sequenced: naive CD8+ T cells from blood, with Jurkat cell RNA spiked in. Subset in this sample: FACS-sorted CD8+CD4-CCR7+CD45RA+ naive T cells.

CDR3 residues: CASSPIAGGDNEQFF. In nucleotides, the CDR3 is TGTGCCAGCAGCCCTATAGCGGGGGGCGACAATGAGCAGTTCTTC. V is TRBV11-2 and J is TRBJ2-1; 10 bases line up with TRBD2. The J segment lost 5 bases and the V segment lost 5 bases, leaving 6 bases of the junction unmatched. This CDR3 spans 15 amino acids. CDR1 and CDR2 from the germline V gene are SGHAT and FQNNGV. Full variable domain (rest looked up from reference TRBV11-2 and TRBJ2-1): EAGVAQSPRYKIIEKRQSVAFWCNPISGHATLYWYQQILGQGPKLLIQFQNNGVVDDSQLPKDRFSAERLKGVDSTLKIQPAKLEDSAVYLCASSPIAGGDNEQFFGPGTRLTVL.